This T cell receptor (beta chain) was captured in a study of T and B cells in COVID-19 patients. With respect to this clonotype: What it binds is not known.

Multiplex PCR with BIOMED2 TRB-A/B primer pools amplified TRB rearrangements. TCRdb redid the calling of the multiplex PCR reads with MiXCR, one entry per CDR3 protein. The table has around 6,600 distinct CDR3 sequences, around 32% seen once; the top ten hold 20% to 30%. Trimming took 0 bases from V and 6 from J; bases not matched to a gene: 7. Germline CDR1 is SGHAT and CDR2 is FQNNGV. CDR3 size: 15 residues. Overall study results and limits: Of about 2,400 TCR clusters found only in the recovered cohort, a few dozen had low generation probability. Clonality of TRB repertoires was high in active COVID-19; recovery brought above-healthy diversity and richness. Blood from mildly ill patients while symptomatic, and early samples from severe cases, were scarce.

Each TRB amplification used roughly 230-550 ng of genomic DNA from blood. V usage is TRBV11-2 and J usage is TRBJ2-7, with 8 bases matching TRBD1. Sequencing was carried out using blood. The receptor comes from a human donor who had recovered from COVID-19. The CDR3 loop is CASSLDWTGISEQYV. CDR3 in DNA: TGTGCCAGCAGCTTAGATTGGACAGGGATCAGCGAGCAGTACGTC.